Shown below are 9 T cell receptor beta chains from a single sample sequenced in a study of spatial heterogeneity in lung cancer. Using its own MiXCR run on the 5' RACE reads, TCRdb lists one record per CDR3 protein. This sample has over 15,000 distinct CDR3 sequences, with approximately 6.9% found just once. Time point described: sample taken at primary tumor resection. Broader study findings: Expanded intratumoral alpha and beta TCR counts tracked tumor mutation counts.

What these receptors recognize is not known. The material sequenced was lung tumor tissue, taken at surgery. These receptors were obtained from a female donor with early-stage non-small cell lung cancer.

This clonotype is classed as medium-sized. The library was built for alpha chains, so this beta chain is an off-target read and its size means little. In nucleotides, the CDR3 is TGTGCCAGCAGCCAAGACAGTGCTGAAGCTTTCTTT. As protein: CASSQDSAEAFF. V and J are TRBV14 and TRBJ1-1; no clear D. V was trimmed by 0 bases and J by 6 bases, leaving 5 bases between them. The CDR3 consists of 12 residues. Germline values: CDR1 SGHDN, CDR2 FVKESK.

This clonotype was observed at least ten times. This beta chain slipped into a library made for alpha chains as a stray read, so its size is not meaningful. The chain uses TRBV9 and TRBJ2-7; either TRBD1 or TRBD2 may supply D (6 bases each). This CDR3 has 14 amino acids. The V end was cut by 3 bases, the J end by 1 base, with 11 bases between. Germline V gives CDR1 SGDLS, CDR2 YYNGEE. CDR3 DNA: TGTGCCAGCAGCGCACAGGGAGGATCCTACGAGCAGTACTTC. Translated: CASSAQGGSYEQYF.

At least ten counts were recorded for this clonotype. A library prepared for alpha chains yielded this beta chain as an off-target read; its size is of little meaning. V gene TRBV24-1 combines with J gene TRBJ2-3; D is ambiguous. Trimming stripped 5 bases from V and 4 bases from J, with 15 bases between. This CDR3 contains 15 residues. From germline, CDR1 is KGHDR and CDR2 SFDVKD. CDR3 amino acids: CATSADSPGADTQYF. For the CDR3, the DNA is TGTGCCACCAGTGCCGACTCCCCTGGCGCAGATACGCAGTATTTT.

This clonotype was detected ten times or more. This beta chain is off target for a library built for alpha chains, so its abundance means little. The CDR3 nucleotides are TGTGCCAGCAGCTTAGTCGGGGGTCCTACAGATACGCAGTATTTT. Its translation is CASSLVGGPTDTQYF. V usage is TRBV7-7 and J usage is TRBJ2-3; D is possibly TRBD2 (6 bases). CDR3 length equals 15 residues. Germline CDR1 reads SSHAT; CDR2 reads FNYEAQ (reference sequence). Trimming stripped 1 base from V and 3 bases from J, with 11 bases between.

This clonotype came up many times. Little can be read into the size of this beta chain, an off-target read in a library designed for alpha chains. The gene calls are TRBV5-1 and TRBJ1-2; the D is unclear. CDR3 length equals 15 residues. Germline lookup yields CDR1 SGHRS and CDR2 YFSETQ. V dropped 0 bases and J dropped 4 bases, with 13 bases sitting between them. The CDR3 here is CASSLDEGSSYGYTF. CDR3 sequence (DNA): TGCGCCAGCAGCTTGGATGAAGGGTCGAGCTATGGCTACACCTTC.

This clonotype was detected ten times or more. With the library built for alpha chains, this beta chain is off target and its frequency is not meaningful. The V call is TRBV12-3 or TRBV12-4, the J call TRBJ1-2; weak D call: TRBD1 (6 bases). There are 14 residues in the CDR3. V lost 6 bases and J lost 6, with 17 bases in between. CDR3 protein: CASSRNREIHGYTF. The CDR3 region has the DNA TGTGCCAGCAGCCGAAACAGGGAGATCCATGGCTACACCTTC.

This clonotype was counted at least ten times. This beta chain appears as a stray read in a library generated for alpha chains; its size is not informative. The chain is built from TRBV7-3 and TRBJ2-2; 8 positions agree with TRBD1. V shed 5 bases, J shed 4 bases, and the junction held 9 bases outside the gene matches. Germline CDR1 is SGHTA and CDR2 is FQGTGA. The CDR3 runs 16 residues. The CDR3 DNA is TGTGCCAGCAGCGCGCGGACAGGGCCCGGCACCGGGGAGCTGTTTTTT. Protein: CASSARTGPGTGELFF.

This clonotype has ten or more counts. Little can be read into the size of this beta chain, an off-target read in a library designed for alpha chains. The rearrangement uses TRBV7-3 and TRBJ2-1; no clear D. The CDR3 totals 13 residues. The V end was cut by 2 bases, the J end by 3 bases, with 5 bases between. Germline V gene lookup returns CDR1 SGHTA and CDR2 FQGTGA. Written as DNA, the CDR3 is TGTGCCAGCAGCTTAGCCAACTACAATGAGCAGTTCTTC. Translating gives CASSLANYNEQFF. Drawing the rest from reference TRBV7-3 and TRBJ2-1, the complete variable domain is GAGVSQTPSNKVTEKGKYVELRCDPISGHTALYWYRQSLGQGPEFLIYFQGTGAADDSGLPNDRFFAVRPEGSVSTLKIQRTERGDSAVYLCASSLANYNEQFFGPGTRLTVL.

A note on this clonotype: Because the library targeted alpha chains, this beta chain is an off-target read whose size means little. The rearrangement joins TRBV20-1 to TRBJ2-7; D may be TRBD2 (5 bases). The CDR3 is made up of 15 amino acids. V was clipped by 6 bases and J by 7 bases, with 25 bases between them. Germline CDR1 DFQATT, CDR2 SNEGSKA (reference sequence). CDR3 sequence (DNA): TGCAGTGCGGGAGACGGCCGGACTGGGCAAAGGGAGCAGTACTTC. It codes for CSAGDGRTGQREQYF.